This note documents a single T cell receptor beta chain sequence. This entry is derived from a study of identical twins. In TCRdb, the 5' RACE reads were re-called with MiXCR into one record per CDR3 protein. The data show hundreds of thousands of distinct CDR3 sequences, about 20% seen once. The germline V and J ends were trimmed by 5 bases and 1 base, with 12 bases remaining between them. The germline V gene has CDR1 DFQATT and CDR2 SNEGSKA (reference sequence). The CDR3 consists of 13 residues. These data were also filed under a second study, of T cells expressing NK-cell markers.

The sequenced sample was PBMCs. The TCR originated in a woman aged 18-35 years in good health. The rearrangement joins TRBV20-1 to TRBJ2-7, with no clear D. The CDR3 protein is CSASASRSYEQYF. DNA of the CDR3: TGCAGTGCTTCGGCATCACGATCCTACGAGCAGTACTTC.